The subject of this entry is one T cell receptor (beta chain). Antigen: not known. This sample is drawn from a study of memory CD4+ T cells and cytomegalovirus serostatus. In the study overall: Donors were healthy Belgian adults, 10 or so CMV seropositive and around 24 seronegative. The study's findings and limits: CD4+ memory repertoires contained about 40% of the roughly 160 reported CMV TCRbeta sequences.

Single viable CD3+CD4+CD8-CD45RO+ cells were sorted as the memory CD4+ T cells. Under the authors' procedure: After removing out-of-frame reads, under 2.5 million distinct TCRbeta sequences remained. The repertoire was sequenced with immunoSEQ multiplex PCR; TCRdb's copy has only in-frame clones and lacks some. The DNA gave D and trimming, while V, J and clone size come from that table. The sample has tens of thousands of clones, more than 70% seen once; the top ten hold almost 0.9%. The germline V gene encodes CDR1 SNHLY and CDR2 FYNNEI. Germline trimming cut 6 bases from V and 3 bases from J; bases unmatched to any gene: 2. The CDR3 loop spans 13 amino acids.

The source material was memory CD4+ T cells from blood. The receptor's source is an adult in good health and CMV-seronegative. The chain joins TRBV2 to TRBJ1-5; TRBD1 agrees at 7 bases. CDR3 loop: CASRGQDNQPQHF. The CDR3 DNA sequence: TGTGCCAGCAGAGGACAGGACAATCAGCCCCAGCATTTT.